The next 2 T cell receptor beta chains were all read from a single sample in a study of cytomegalovirus exposure and HLA in healthy donors. Generated by immunoSEQ multiplex PCR, the TCRdb table keeps only in-frame clones and is missing some. The sample has around 200,000 clones; 80% to 85% are singletons. The specimen was PBMCs. These receptors came from a woman younger than 30 in good health and CMV-seropositive.

This clone has a handful of counts. The CDR3 region has the DNA TGCGCCAGCAGTTACACCCAGGGATCCTACGAGCAGTACTTC. Translation gives CASSYTQGSYEQYF. The J gene is TRBJ2-7, the V gene TRBV4-1; tentative D call: TRBD1 (5 bases). The V gene lost 6 bases and the J gene lost 1 base, with 13 bases spanning the gap. Germline CDR1 reads MGHRA; CDR2 reads YSYEKL. The CDR3 has 14 amino acids.

The rearrangement uses TRBV5-4 and TRBJ1-4, with 8 nucleotides matching TRBD1. The germline gives CDR1 SGHNT, CDR2 YYREEE (reference sequence). There are 15 residues in the CDR3. The junction had 6 bases not matched to a gene; V was cut back by 0 bases and J by 8 bases. In DNA form, the CDR3 reads TGTGCCAGCAGCTTGGGGGGGACAGGCCCCGAAAAACTGTTTTTT. Protein: CASSLGGTGPEKLFF.